This passage covers 32 T cell receptor beta chains from one sample sequenced in a study of early T cells in non-severe SARS-CoV-2 infection. From the 5' RACE reads, TCRdb called clonotypes with MiXCR, one entry per CDR3 protein. The sample records around 29,000 distinct CDR3 sequences, about 9.5% being singletons. Sequenced: whole blood. These receptors were collected from an adult who was a healthcare worker with PCR-confirmed SARS-CoV-2 infection or an uninfected control (not recorded which).

Ten or more counts support this clonotype. The rearrangement links TRBV11-2 to TRBJ2-3, with 7 bases identical to TRBD2. Germline V gives CDR1 SGHAT, CDR2 FQNNGV. The CDR3 length is 15 residues. Trimming cost V 5 bases and J 3 bases; bases outside gene matches: 8. The DNA of the CDR3 is TGTGCCAGCAGCCCTTGGACTAGTGGTACAGATACGCAGTATTTT. It translates to CASSPWTSGTDTQYF.

The chain recombines TRBV5-4 with TRBJ2-1, with TRBD1 as a possible D gene (5 bases). The germline V gene has CDR1 SGHNT and CDR2 YYREEE (reference sequence). The CDR3 is 15 residues long. Trimming cost V 4 bases and J 0 bases, with 11 bases left between them. CDR3 sequence reads: CASSHRSSSYNEQFF. DNA for the CDR3: TGTGCCAGCAGCCACAGGTCATCCTCCTACAATGAGCAGTTCTTC. The full variable domain, completed using reference TRBV5-4 and TRBJ2-1, is ETGVTQSPTHLIKTRGQQVTLRCSSQSGHNTVSWYQQALGQGPQFIFQYYREEENGRGNFPPRFSGLQFPNYSSELNVNALELDDSALYLCASSHRSSSYNEQFFGPGTRLTVL.

On this clonotype: This clone may be a read error of a much larger clone one base away. The chain couples TRBV30 to TRBJ1-5, with 8 bases fitting TRBD1. The CDR3 is 16 amino acids. The ends lost 2 bases at V and 0 bases at J; junction bases unmatched: 6. Looked up from germline, CDR1 is GTSNPN and CDR2 is SVGIG (reference sequence). CDR3: CAWSKGQAYSNQPQHF. The CDR3 region has the DNA TGTGCCTGGAGTAAGGGACAGGCTTATAGCAATCAGCCCCAGCATTTT.

Judged by abundance, this clonotype is medium-sized. This chain joins TRBV21-1 and TRBJ2-1; the D call in the table, TRBD1, was not verified against the DNA. TRBV21-1 has pseudogene status. The CDR3 is 16 residues long. In DNA form, the CDR3 reads TGTGCCAGCTTTGAAGGACAGGCTTTCGACCTCGGTGAGCAGTTCTTC. Residues: CASFEGQAFDLGEQFF.

This chain joins TRBV11-2 and TRBJ1-1; D might be TRBD1 (6 bases). Trimming removed 4 bases at V and 3 bases at J, with 15 bases between. The CDR3 sequence is 15 residues long. In germline, CDR1 is SGHAT, CDR2 FQNNGV. CDR3 coding DNA: TGTGCCAGCAGCTCCGGGACAACCGTGGACACTGAAGCTTTCTTT. This translates into CASSSGTTVDTEAFF. Drawing the rest from reference TRBV11-2 and TRBJ1-1, the complete variable domain is EAGVAQSPRYKIIEKRQSVAFWCNPISGHATLYWYQQILGQGPKLLIQFQNNGVVDDSQLPKDRFSAERLKGVDSTLKIQPAKLEDSAVYLCASSSGTTVDTEAFFGQGTRLTVV.

This clonotype was recorded at least ten times. The chain employs TRBV4-3 and TRBJ2-3; D is possibly TRBD1 (5 bases). V lost 4 bases and J lost 1, with 9 bases in between. Germline V CDR1 and CDR2: LGHNA, YSLEER. This CDR3 contains 14 residues. CDR3 DNA sequence: TGCGCCAGCAGCCCCGGACACGGCACAGATACGCAGTATTTT. Its translation is CASSPGHGTDTQYF.

This clonotype was detected ten times or more. The V and J genes are TRBV6-5 and TRBJ1-2, with a tentative D call TRBD1 (6 bases). The CDR3 has 16 amino acids. Trimming stripped 6 bases from V and 5 bases from J, with 22 bases between. Germline V gene lookup returns CDR1 MNHEY and CDR2 SVGAGI. Here the CDR3 DNA reads TGTGCCAGCAGCCCCACCGGGGGCGCGGATCGGTATGGCTACACCTTC. Translating it yields CASSPTGGADRYGYTF.

This clonotype was found many times. The J gene is TRBJ2-4, the V gene TRBV6-2 or TRBV6-3, with a weak D call TRBD1 (5 bases). The V gene's germline CDR1 is MNHEY and CDR2 SVGEGT. V was trimmed by 4 bases and J by 2 bases, leaving 9 bases between them. This CDR3 is 14 amino acids long. This CDR3 is CASSSQEPKNIQYF. DNA of the CDR3: TGTGCCAGCAGTTCACAGGAACCCAAAAACATTCAGTACTTC.

This clonotype was observed many times. The chain links TRBV10-3 to TRBJ1-1; D not resolved. Between the trimmed V and J ends, which lost 10 bases and 5 bases, there was a span of 17 bases. Germline values: CDR1 ENHRY, CDR2 SYGVKD. The CDR3 consists of 13 residues. In DNA, the CDR3 is TGTGCCACTACACCTTCCTTGGGGACTGAAGCTTTCTTT. Translated, it gives CATTPSLGTEAFF.

This clonotype appeared many times. The chain employs TRBV7-8 and TRBJ2-1; 9 bases align to TRBD1. The V gene's germline CDR1 is SGHVS and CDR2 FQNEAQ. Trimming at V came to 5 bases and at J to 8 bases, leaving 7 bases not matched to a gene. The CDR3 covers 14 residues. The CDR3 DNA is TGTGCCAGCAGCACCGCGACAGGGGGATATGAGCAGTTCTTC. It is translated as CASSTATGGYEQFF.

This clonotype was seen repeatedly, ten times or more. The genes are TRBV18 and TRBJ2-1, with a tentative D call TRBD1 (6 bases). The CDR3 has 15 residues. V lost 5 bases and J 1 base, leaving 12 bases between the germline ends. Germline-derived CDR1 and CDR2 are KGHSH and LQKENI. CDR3 coding DNA: TGTGCCAGCTCAGTCACCGGGACATCCTACAATGAGCAGTTCTTC. It encodes CASSVTGTSYNEQFF. The whole variable domain, filled in from reference TRBV18 and TRBJ2-1, reads NAGVMQNPRHLVRRRGQEARLRCSPMKGHSHVYWYRQLPEEGLKFMVYLQKENIIDESGMPKERFSAEFPKEGPSILRIQQVVRGDSAAYFCASSVTGTSYNEQFFGPGTRLTVL.

This clonotype was found many times. This rearrangement joins TRBV4-3 to TRBJ2-7; 12 positions match TRBD1. Trimming removed 4 bases from V and 4 bases from J; junction bases left unmatched: 5. Germline V gene sequence: CDR1 LGHNA, CDR2 YSLEER. The CDR3 totals 15 residues. Here the CDR3 DNA reads TGCGCCAGCAGCCCCGGGACAGGGGGCGTATACGAGCAGTACTTC. This codes for CASSPGTGGVYEQYF.

This clonotype was detected many times. The chain couples TRBV11-2 to TRBJ1-1; 9 nucleotides match TRBD1. There are 15 residues in the CDR3. J was trimmed by 1 base and V by 3 bases; bases with no gene match: 3. The germline gives CDR1 SGHAT, CDR2 FQNNGV. The CDR3 region has the DNA TGTGCCAGCAGCTTCGGACAGGGGCGGAACACTGAAGCTTTCTTT. It specifies CASSFGQGRNTEAFF.

This clonotype is medium-sized. The rearrangement uses TRBV4-3 and TRBJ1-2; 9 bases are shared with TRBD1. The germline V gene encodes CDR1 LGHNA and CDR2 YSLEER. Trimming cost V 2 bases and J 9 bases; bases outside gene matches: 16. The CDR3 has 17 amino acids. The CDR3 region is CASSQILTGQGFSSYTF. The CDR3 coding sequence is TGCGCCAGCAGCCAAATACTTACGGGACAGGGATTCTCAAGCTACACCTTC.

The chain joins TRBV11-2 to TRBJ2-7, with no clear D. This CDR3 spans 12 amino acids. Germline V CDR1 and CDR2: SGHAT, FQNNGV. V lost 3 bases and J 6 bases, leaving 9 bases between the germline ends. The CDR3: CASSFNVGEQYF. DNA for the CDR3: TGTGCCAGCAGCTTTAACGTAGGCGAGCAGTACTTC.

In this sample, this clonotype turned up a few times. The J gene is TRBJ2-1, the V gene TRBV11-3, with D perhaps given as TRBD1 or TRBD2 (5 bases each). V dropped 3 bases and J dropped 3 bases, with 9 bases sitting between them. Germline V CDR1 and CDR2: SGHNT, YENEEA. The CDR3 length is 14 residues. CDR3: CASSFGGFYNEQFF. The DNA of the CDR3 is TGTGCCAGCAGCTTTGGGGGATTCTACAATGAGCAGTTCTTC.

This clonotype was seen ten or more times. The V gene is TRBV7-8, the J gene TRBJ1-6, with D perhaps matching TRBD1 (6 bases). The CDR3 sequence is 16 residues long. The germline V and J ends were trimmed by 5 bases and 5 bases, with 16 bases remaining between them. Germline V lookup: CDR1 SGHVS, CDR2 FQNEAQ. Here the CDR3 reads CASSIVQGPHNSPLHF. Written as DNA, the CDR3 is TGTGCCAGCAGCATAGTCCAGGGGCCTCATAATTCACCCCTCCACTTT. Combining the CDR3 with reference TRBV7-8 and TRBJ1-6 gives the whole variable domain GAGVSQSPRYKVAKRGQDVALRCDPISGHVSLFWYQQALGQGPEFLTYFQNEAQLDKSGLPSDRFFAERPEGSVSTLKIQRTQQEDSAVYLCASSIVQGPHNSPLHFGNGTRLTVT.

Ten or more counts support this clonotype. This chain joins TRBV29-1 and TRBJ2-7; the D gene could be TRBD1 or TRBD2 (6 bases each). This CDR3 region has 17 residues. Germline V gene data show CDR1 as SQVTM and CDR2 as ANQGSEA. V lost 4 bases, J lost 5 bases, and 27 bases lay in between. The CDR3 coding sequence is TGCAGCGTTGCCCCCCGCCGGGAGACAGGTTCGGGGAACGAGCAGTACTTC. Encoded protein: CSVAPRRETGSGNEQYF.

This clonotype was detected many times. CDR3 loop: CASSEPGLQETQYF. For the CDR3, the DNA is TGCGCCAGCAGTGAGCCGGGACTACAAGAGACCCAGTACTTC. The J gene is TRBJ2-5, the V gene TRBV10-2; 7 bases are shared with TRBD2. The CDR3 is 14 residues long. Germline CDR1 WSHSY, CDR2 SAAADI. V was pared by 2 bases and J by 2 bases, with 2 bases of the junction left unmatched.

The rearrangement joins TRBV10-3 to TRBJ2-5; D is perhaps TRBD1 or TRBD2 (5 bases each). Germline V gives CDR1 ENHRY, CDR2 SYGVKD. The CDR3 loop spans 13 amino acids. For the CDR3, the DNA is TGTGTCGCATGGGGCGAGGGCAAAGAGACCCAGTACTTC. This gives the protein CVAWGEGKETQYF.

This clonotype is classed as medium-sized (0.01 to 0.1%). The chain has TRBV7-3 and TRBJ1-1; D gene uncertain. This CDR3 region has 15 residues. From germline, CDR1 is SGHTA and CDR2 FQGTGA. With 4 bases removed from V and 0 bases from J, the gap between germline ends came to 12 bases. CDR3: CASSSDGRMNTEAFF. The CDR3, as DNA: TGTGCCAGCAGCTCCGACGGTAGGATGAACACTGAAGCTTTCTTT.

A few counts support this clonotype. The chain couples TRBV6-1 to TRBJ2-3, with a tentative D call TRBD2 (5 bases). V lost 8 bases and J 5 bases, leaving 14 bases between the germline ends. The germline CDR1 and CDR2 sequences are MNHNS and SASEGT. The CDR3 totals 13 residues. In DNA form, the CDR3 reads TGTGCCAGCGCGGGCTTGCTGATAGATACGCAGTATTTT. The encoded protein is CASAGLLIDTQYF.

This clonotype rates as medium-sized. This chain links TRBV9 with TRBJ2-1; 13 bases align to TRBD2. After removal of 0 bases from V and 8 bases from J, the junction contained 8 bases not matched to a gene. There are 17 residues in the CDR3. Germline CDR1 and CDR2: SGDLS and YYNGEE. CDR3 coding DNA: TGTGCCAGCAGCGTAGGTCGACTAGCGGGGGGAGTGTATGAGCAGTTCTTC. This encodes CASSVGRLAGGVYEQFF.

This clonotype came up a few times. The V and J genes are TRBV6-1 and TRBJ2-5; D is unclear. The germline V and J ends were trimmed by 4 bases and 4 bases, with 13 bases remaining between them. The germline gives CDR1 MNHNS, CDR2 SASEGT. The CDR3 sequence is 14 residues long. The CDR3 sequence is CASSVDPRRETQYF. The CDR3 DNA reads TGTGCCAGCAGTGTTGACCCTCGACGAGAGACCCAGTACTTC.

This clonotype was counted ten times or more. The V gene is TRBV10-3, the J gene TRBJ2-3; D ambiguous. Germline CDR1 reads ENHRY; CDR2 reads SYGVKD. The CDR3 contains 16 residues. Trimming cost V 6 bases and J 3 bases, with 19 bases left between them. CDR3 coding DNA: TGTGCCATCAGCGAAACGGTAGAAGTGGTTACAGATACGCAGTATTTT. Its translation is CAISETVEVVTDTQYF.

This clonotype showed up many times. The rearrangement uses TRBV5-5 and TRBJ2-1, with 9 bases lining up with TRBD2. V shed 3 bases, J shed 2 bases, and the junction held 6 bases outside the gene matches. In germline, CDR1 is SGHKS, CDR2 YYEKEE (reference sequence). The CDR3 covers 16 residues. In DNA, the CDR3 is TGTGCCAGCAGCTCGCTAGCGGGGCTAACCTACAATGAGCAGTTCTTC. It codes for CASSSLAGLTYNEQFF.

The table lists this clonotype with many counts. The chain couples TRBV20-1 to TRBJ1-2; D is possibly TRBD1 (5 bases). The germline gives CDR1 DFQATT, CDR2 SNEGSKA (reference sequence). The CDR3 is made up of 12 amino acids. Trimming removed 6 bases at V and 4 bases at J, with 12 bases between. The CDR3 loop is CSALQEAYGYTF. The CDR3 DNA reads as TGCAGTGCCTTACAGGAGGCCTATGGCTACACCTTC.

This clonotype was counted at least ten times. The V gene is TRBV2, the J gene TRBJ2-4, with 7 bases that match TRBD2. The germline CDR1 and CDR2 sequences are SNHLY and FYNNEI. V shed 0 bases and J 7 bases; nucleotides not matched to a gene: 3. The CDR3 runs 14 residues. CDR3 residues: CASSEAPGRNIQYF. The CDR3 nucleotides are TGTGCCAGCAGTGAAGCCCCCGGGAGGAACATTCAGTACTTC.

The sample holds a few counts of this clonotype. The rearrangement uses TRBV13 and TRBJ2-6, with D possibly being TRBD2 (5 bases). V was cut by 0 bases and J by 3 bases, with 6 bases left in between. The CDR3 runs to 15 residues. Germline-derived CDR1 and CDR2 are PRHDT and FYEKMQ (reference sequence). The CDR3 reads CASSLGDFGANVLTF. CDR3 bases: TGTGCCAGCAGCTTAGGGGACTTTGGGGCCAACGTCCTGACTTTC.

This clonotype was picked up many times. This chain connects TRBV19 to TRBJ2-2, with a possible D match to TRBD1 (5 bases). The CDR3 is made up of 14 amino acids. Trimming pared 9 bases from V and 3 bases from J, leaving 14 bases between. CDR1 LNHDA and CDR2 SQIVND come from the germline V gene (reference sequence). The CDR3 protein is CARRTRWDTGELFF. Written as DNA, the CDR3 is TGTGCCAGGAGGACACGATGGGACACCGGGGAGCTGTTTTTT. Looking up the rest from reference TRBV19 and TRBJ2-2 gives the full variable domain: DGGITQSPKYLFRKEGQNVTLSCEQNLNHDAMYWYRQDPGQGLRLIYYSQIVNDFQKGDIAEGYSVSREKKESFPLTVTSAQKNPTAFYLCARRTRWDTGELFFGEGSRLTVL.

At least ten counts were recorded for this clonotype. One end of the junction is discordant with germline, which a read error may explain. The chain uses TRBV16 and TRBJ2-3, with 8 bases aligning to TRBD2. Germline values: CDR1 KGHSY, CDR2 FQNENV. CDR3 length: 12 amino acids. The CDR3 region is CASGGDMDTQYF. CDR3 nucleotides: TGCGCCAGCGGGGGTGACATGGATACGCAGTATTTT.

This clonotype occurred many times. The chain carries TRBV7-9 and TRBJ1-2; unclear D gene. The ends were cut back, 5 bases at V and 4 bases at J, with 11 bases in the middle. CDR3 length equals 13 residues. Germline-derived CDR1 and CDR2 are SEHNR and FQNEAQ (reference sequence). CDR3 sequence reads: CASSPRYSYGYTF. Here the CDR3 DNA reads TGTGCCAGCAGCCCCCGGTACAGCTATGGCTACACCTTC. The whole variable domain, remainder taken from reference TRBV7-9 and TRBJ1-2, is DTGVSQNPRHKITKRGQNVTFRCDPISEHNRLYWYRQTLGQGPEFLTYFQNEAQLEKSRLLSDRFSAERPKGSFSTLEIQRTEQGDSAMYLCASSPRYSYGYTFGSGTRLTVV.